The rows below give T cell receptor beta chains drawn from one sample of a study of blood T cells in healthy people across ages. One entry per CDR3 protein results from TCRdb running MiXCR on the 5' RACE reads. The profile shows roughly 1,300,000 distinct CDR3 sequences, around 55% of them singletons. The specimen sequenced was blood. All receptors derive from a man younger than 35 in good health. CDR3s include the opening cysteine and the closing phenylalanine or tryptophan. The D gene is left open where the match is weak. Not all rows give a size; the values are once, few, many and, for expanded clones, a class.

cdr3_length: 15; v_call: TRBV7-9; clone_size: -; j_call: TRBJ2-1; d_call: TRBD1; cdr3_aa: CASSNHRGSYNEQFF; cdr3_nt: TGTGCCAGCAGCAATCACAGGGGCTCCTACAATGAGCAGTTCTTC
cdr3_length: 16; v_call: TRBV3-1; clone_size: once; j_call: TRBJ1-2; d_call: TRBD1; cdr3_aa: CASSQDEGTGLYGYTF; cdr3_nt: TGTGCCAGCAGCCAAGACGAAGGGACAGGACTTTATGGCTACACCTTC
cdr3_length: 15; v_call: TRBV10-3; clone_size: many; j_call: TRBJ2-3; d_call: TRBD2; cdr3_aa: CAITSGLAEADTQYF; cdr3_nt: TGTGCCATCACCTCGGGACTAGCTGAAGCAGATACGCAGTATTTT
cdr3_length: 13; v_call: TRBV4-2; clone_size: -; j_call: TRBJ2-1; d_call: -; cdr3_aa: CASSSSRLGEQFF; cdr3_nt: TGTGCCAGCAGCTCGTCGAGATTGGGGGAGCAGTTCTTC
cdr3_length: 15; v_call: TRBV12-3/TRBV12-4; clone_size: -; j_call: TRBJ1-5; d_call: TRBD1; cdr3_aa: CASSFPGGGGQPQHF; cdr3_nt: TGTGCCAGCAGTTTCCCAGGGGGCGGGGGTCAGCCCCAGCATTTT
cdr3_length: 15; v_call: TRBV2; clone_size: -; j_call: TRBJ2-1; d_call: -; cdr3_aa: CASELWGDSYNEQFF; cdr3_nt: TGTGCCAGCGAGTTGTGGGGAGACTCCTACAATGAGCAGTTCTTC
cdr3_length: 15; v_call: TRBV20-1; clone_size: few; j_call: TRBJ2-7; d_call: TRBD2; cdr3_aa: CSASPTSGTLYEQYF; cdr3_nt: TGCAGTGCGTCCCCTACTAGCGGGACCCTCTACGAGCAGTACTTC
cdr3_length: 13; v_call: TRBV4-3; clone_size: -; j_call: TRBJ2-7; d_call: TRBD2; cdr3_aa: CASSQDLGGWQYF; cdr3_nt: TGCGCCAGCAGCCAAGATCTCGGGGGGTGGCAGTACTTC
cdr3_length: 14; v_call: TRBV4-1; clone_size: -; j_call: TRBJ2-7; d_call: -; cdr3_aa: CASSHQGGDYEQYF; cdr3_nt: TGCGCCAGCAGCCATCAGGGGGGGGACTACGAGCAGTACTTC
cdr3_length: 13; v_call: TRBV25-1; clone_size: once; j_call: TRBJ1-1; d_call: -; cdr3_aa: CASIKGRNTEAFF; cdr3_nt: TGTGCCAGCATAAAGGGCCGGAACACTGAAGCTTTCTTT
cdr3_length: 13; v_call: TRBV5-1; clone_size: -; j_call: TRBJ1-1; d_call: -; cdr3_aa: CASSPEGTGEAFF; cdr3_nt: TGCGCCAGCAGCCCCGAGGGTACCGGTGAAGCTTTCTTT
cdr3_length: 14; v_call: TRBV6-2/TRBV6-3; clone_size: -; j_call: TRBJ2-1; d_call: TRBD2; cdr3_aa: CASSTTTSGETQFF; cdr3_nt: TGTGCCAGCAGCACCACTACTAGCGGTGAGACCCAGTTCTTC
cdr3_length: 17; v_call: TRBV11-1; clone_size: few; j_call: TRBJ2-3; d_call: TRBD2; cdr3_aa: CASSSGLAGGREDTQYF; cdr3_nt: TGTGCCAGCAGCTCCGGACTAGCGGGGGGCCGCGAAGATACGCAGTATTTT
cdr3_length: 12; v_call: TRBV10-3; clone_size: -; j_call: TRBJ2-4; d_call: TRBD1; cdr3_aa: CTIRDSLYERYF; cdr3_nt: TGTACCATCAGGGACAGTTTATACGAGCGGTACTTC
cdr3_length: 14; v_call: TRBV20-1; clone_size: -; j_call: TRBJ2-1; d_call: -; cdr3_aa: CSAPESNVLNEQFF; cdr3_nt: TGCAGTGCTCCCGAGAGTAACGTTCTCAATGAGCAGTTCTTC
cdr3_length: 16; v_call: TRBV7-8; clone_size: few; j_call: TRBJ2-3; d_call: TRBD1; cdr3_aa: CASSLTQGSHDVTQYF; cdr3_nt: TGTGCCAGCAGCTTGACACAGGGGTCCCATGACGTTACGCAGTATTTT
cdr3_length: 15; v_call: TRBV27; clone_size: few; j_call: TRBJ2-6; d_call: -; cdr3_aa: CASSLIGAGANVLTF; cdr3_nt: TGTGCCAGCAGTTTAATAGGGGCTGGGGCCAACGTCCTGACTTTC
cdr3_length: 15; v_call: TRBV20-1; clone_size: few; j_call: TRBJ2-5; d_call: -; cdr3_aa: CSARDPDRLGETQYF; cdr3_nt: TGCAGTGCTAGAGATCCCGACCGATTGGGGGAGACCCAGTACTTC
cdr3_length: 17; v_call: TRBV27; clone_size: -; j_call: TRBJ2-3; d_call: -; cdr3_aa: CASSSWFGGSLTDTQYF; cdr3_nt: TGTGCCAGCAGTTCATGGTTTGGGGGAAGCCTCACAGATACGCAGTATTTT
cdr3_length: 19; v_call: TRBV4-2; clone_size: -; j_call: TRBJ2-3; d_call: -; cdr3_aa: CASSQQQGRGFGSTDTQYF; cdr3_nt: TGTGCCAGCAGCCAACAACAGGGGAGGGGGTTTGGAAGCACAGATACGCAGTATTTT
cdr3_length: 14; v_call: TRBV11-1; clone_size: -; j_call: TRBJ1-1; d_call: -; cdr3_aa: CASSSRQRNTEAFF; cdr3_nt: TGTGCCAGCAGCTCCCGACAGCGGAACACTGAAGCTTTCTTT
cdr3_length: 12; v_call: TRBV12-3/TRBV12-4; clone_size: -; j_call: TRBJ2-3; d_call: -; cdr3_aa: CANSPAGDTQYF; cdr3_nt: TGTGCCAACTCTCCCGCGGGCGATACGCAGTATTTT
cdr3_length: 15; v_call: TRBV7-9; clone_size: -; j_call: TRBJ2-1; d_call: -; cdr3_aa: CASSSPQANYNEQFF; cdr3_nt: TGTGCCAGCAGCTCACCGCAGGCCAACTACAATGAGCAGTTCTTC
cdr3_length: 14; v_call: TRBV7-2; clone_size: -; j_call: TRBJ2-5; d_call: -; cdr3_aa: CASSLGAVYNEQYF; cdr3_nt: TGTGCCAGCAGCTTAGGGGCAGTCTACAATGAGCAGTACTTC
cdr3_length: 16; v_call: TRBV20-1; clone_size: -; j_call: TRBJ2-5; d_call: TRBD2; cdr3_aa: CSASGLAGVSYNEQYF; cdr3_nt: TGCAGTGCTTCAGGACTAGCGGGAGTGTCCTACAATGAGCAGTACTTC
cdr3_length: 13; v_call: TRBV11-2; clone_size: few; j_call: TRBJ2-3; d_call: -; cdr3_aa: CASRSGHPDTQYF; cdr3_nt: TGTGCCAGCAGGAGTGGACACCCAGATACGCAGTATTTT
cdr3_length: 14; v_call: TRBV4-3; clone_size: few; j_call: TRBJ2-7; d_call: TRBD2; cdr3_aa: CASSYERGAYEQYF; cdr3_nt: TGCGCCAGCAGCTACGAGCGGGGAGCCTACGAGCAGTACTTC
cdr3_length: 15; v_call: TRBV18; clone_size: -; j_call: TRBJ2-1; d_call: -; cdr3_aa: CASHEGDRTYNEQFF; cdr3_nt: TGTGCCAGCCACGAGGGAGACAGAACCTACAATGAGCAGTTCTTC
cdr3_length: 15; v_call: TRBV11-2; clone_size: once; j_call: TRBJ2-3; d_call: -; cdr3_aa: CASSLEGWGTDTQYF; cdr3_nt: TGTGCCAGCAGCTTAGAAGGGTGGGGCACAGATACACAGTATTTT
cdr3_length: 11; v_call: TRBV20-1; clone_size: few; j_call: TRBJ1-2; d_call: -; cdr3_aa: CSAPEGYGYTF; cdr3_nt: TGCAGTGCACCGGAGGGCTATGGCTACACCTTC
cdr3_length: 13; v_call: TRBV10-3; clone_size: -; j_call: TRBJ1-2; d_call: TRBD1; cdr3_aa: CASRDRVNYGYTF; cdr3_nt: TGTGCCTCACGGGACAGGGTAAACTATGGCTACACCTTC
cdr3_length: 15; v_call: TRBV11-2; clone_size: -; j_call: TRBJ2-1; d_call: TRBD1; cdr3_aa: CASSLGLGQRNEQFF; cdr3_nt: TGTGCCAGCAGCTTAGGCCTGGGACAGCGAAATGAGCAGTTCTTC
cdr3_length: 15; v_call: TRBV6-2/TRBV6-3; clone_size: -; j_call: TRBJ2-1; d_call: -; cdr3_aa: CASSPFGGIYNEQFF; cdr3_nt: TGTGCCAGCAGTCCCTTCGGCGGGATCTACAATGAGCAGTTCTTC
cdr3_length: 16; v_call: TRBV4-3; clone_size: -; j_call: TRBJ1-1; d_call: -; cdr3_aa: CASSQDSGNDNTEAFF; cdr3_nt: TGCGCCAGCAGCCAAGATTCGGGCAACGATAACACTGAAGCTTTCTTT
cdr3_length: 14; v_call: TRBV5-1; clone_size: -; j_call: TRBJ2-1; d_call: -; cdr3_aa: CASSPLGPGGEQFF; cdr3_nt: TGCGCCAGCAGCCCTCTTGGACCCGGGGGTGAGCAGTTCTTC
cdr3_length: 12; v_call: TRBV20-1; clone_size: -; j_call: TRBJ1-1; d_call: -; cdr3_aa: CSTRELGTEAFF; cdr3_nt: TGCAGTACAAGGGAATTGGGCACTGAAGCTTTCTTT
cdr3_length: 14; v_call: TRBV5-1; clone_size: -; j_call: TRBJ1-2; d_call: -; cdr3_aa: CASSLGSVNYGYTF; cdr3_nt: TGCGCCAGCAGCCTGGGGTCGGTTAACTATGGCTACACCTTC
cdr3_length: 15; v_call: TRBV4-1; clone_size: -; j_call: TRBJ2-2; d_call: TRBD2; cdr3_aa: CASRRLAGLTGELFF; cdr3_nt: TGCGCCAGCAGGCGACTAGCGGGCCTCACCGGGGAGCTGTTTTTT
cdr3_length: 14; v_call: TRBV5-1; clone_size: -; j_call: TRBJ2-7; d_call: -; cdr3_aa: CASSLIDRYYEQYF; cdr3_nt: TGCGCCAGCAGCTTGATCGACAGGTACTACGAGCAGTACTTC
cdr3_length: 18; v_call: TRBV4-1; clone_size: few; j_call: TRBJ2-3; d_call: TRBD2; cdr3_aa: CASSQDGGLAGGMNTQYF; cdr3_nt: TGCGCCAGCAGCCAAGATGGGGGACTAGCGGGGGGAATGAATACGCAGTATTTT
cdr3_length: 13; v_call: TRBV2; clone_size: -; j_call: TRBJ2-5; d_call: -; cdr3_aa: CAIPGTKEETQYF; cdr3_nt: TGTGCCATCCCCGGGACGAAAGAAGAGACCCAGTACTTC
cdr3_length: 14; v_call: TRBV6-2/TRBV6-3; clone_size: -; j_call: TRBJ2-7; d_call: -; cdr3_aa: CASSYHRSSYEQYF; cdr3_nt: TGTGCCAGCAGTTACCACAGGAGCTCCTACGAGCAGTACTTC